The 20 T cell receptor beta chains listed next were all sequenced from one sample in a study of metastatic and nonmetastatic thyroid tumors. Prior to thyroid surgery, none of the patients had received any treatment. MiXCR re-clonotyped the PCR reads for TCRdb. Altogether approximately 14,000 clones are present, just under 35% being singletons, with the ten largest covering around 10%. The specimen sequenced was tumor tissue. The receptors originated from a male donor with papillary thyroid cancer or a benign thyroid nodule (not recorded which). Some clones in this sample may be carry-over from other donors' samples.

CDR3 in DNA: TGCGCCAGCAGCCATTCCCACTCCCCGGGACTAGTAAACAATGAGCAGTTCTTC. It specifies CASSHSHSPGLVNNEQFF. The rearrangement joins TRBV4-1 to TRBJ2-1; 8 nucleotides agree with TRBD2. Germline-derived CDR1 and CDR2 are MGHRA and YSYEKL. The CDR3 totals 18 residues. V lost 3 bases and J lost 5; bases outside the gene matches: 15.

A remark on this clone: Germline and junction disagree at one end, which may indicate a read error. This sequence joins TRBV9 and TRBJ1-2, with a possible D match to TRBD1 (5 bases). The CDR3 loop spans 16 amino acids. The germline V gene encodes CDR1 SGDLS and CDR2 YYNGEE. CDR3: CSSSVGQGLMNYGYTF. The CDR3 DNA is TGTTCCAGCAGCGTAGGGCAGGGACTTATGAACTATGGCTACACCTTC.

This clone has at least ten counts. Being one base from a much bigger clone, this may be a read error. The rearrangement joins TRBV18 to TRBJ2-5; tentative D call: TRBD1 (7 bases). This CDR3 is 14 amino acids long. Germline V gene data show CDR1 as KGHSH and CDR2 as LQKENI. The CDR3 is CASSRGTDQEAQYF. CDR3 DNA: TGTGCCAGCTCACGCGGGACAGACCAAGAGGCCCAGTACTTC.

V usage is TRBV11-2 and J usage is TRBJ1-6; D is perhaps TRBD1 (6 bases). CDR1 and CDR2 (germline): SGHAT, FQNNGV. This CDR3 has 15 amino acids. V was cut by 7 bases and J by 6 bases, with 16 bases left in between. The CDR3, as DNA: TGTGCCAGCATCCTCGACGGGGGGCGTAATTCACCCCTCCACTTT. Amino acids: CASILDGGRNSPLHF.

This clone was picked up many times. The sample has other DNA sequences that encode this CDR3 too. The chain combines TRBV9 with TRBJ1-1; 7 nucleotides line up with TRBD1. Germline CDR1 and CDR2: SGDLS and YYNGEE. This CDR3 is built from 17 residues. J was trimmed by 6 bases and V by 3 bases; bases with no gene match: 17. CDR3 in amino acids: CASSASPRQGRFAEAFF. The CDR3 DNA is TGTGCCAGCAGCGCTAGCCCACGACAGGGCAGGTTCGCTGAAGCTTTCTTT.

This clone was observed a handful of times. V usage is TRBV12-3 or TRBV12-4 and J usage is TRBJ1-1, with D possibly matching TRBD1 (6 bases). There are 12 residues in the CDR3. Trimming stripped 5 bases from V and 12 bases from J, with 16 bases between. The CDR3 here is CASSPNGQRPFF. CDR3 bases: TGTGCCAGCAGTCCTAACGGACAGAGACCTTTCTTT.

The rearrangement joins TRBV14 to TRBJ1-2, with D tentatively TRBD1 (5 bases). Trimming took 5 bases from V and 8 from J, leaving 15 bases between them. The CDR3 totals 13 residues. CDR1 is SGHDN and CDR2 is FVKESK in the germline V gene. The CDR3 DNA sequence: TGTGCCAGCAGCTTGCGGGACCTTAGGGGCTACACCTTC. As protein: CASSLRDLRGYTF.

This clone was picked up many times. This chain uses TRBV24-1 with TRBJ1-5; D remains ambiguous. The CDR3 totals 12 residues. Germline V lookup: CDR1 KGHDR, CDR2 SFDVKD. With 6 bases removed from V and 6 bases from J, the gap between germline ends came to 8 bases. The CDR3 DNA is TGTGCCACCAGTAAGGGTAGTCAGCCCCAGCATTTT. The encoded protein is CATSKGSQPQHF.

This chain joins TRBV11-3 and TRBJ2-7; D is unresolved. Trimming stripped 0 bases from V and 3 bases from J, with 9 bases between. Germline V gene data show CDR1 as SGHNT and CDR2 as YENEEA. The CDR3 sequence is 14 residues long. CDR3 sequence: CASSLDFSHYEQYF. The CDR3 DNA is TGTGCCAGCAGCTTAGATTTTTCGCACTACGAGCAGTACTTC.

This clone was observed a handful of times. The junction departs from the called germline gene at one end, perhaps through a read error. The gene calls are TRBV19 and TRBJ1-2; 7 bases match TRBD1. Germline values: CDR1 LNHDA, CDR2 SQIVND (reference sequence). The CDR3 has 14 residues. CDR3 nucleotide sequence: TGTGTCAGTAGTGTTCCGACAGGGTCGATTGGCTACACCTTC. This translates into CVSSVPTGSIGYTF.

The V and J genes are TRBV5-1 and TRBJ1-1; D ambiguous. Germline CDR1 is SGHRS and CDR2 is YFSETQ. The CDR3 totals 13 residues. The V gene lost 0 bases and the J gene lost 2 bases, with 5 bases spanning the gap. The CDR3 coding sequence is TGCGCCAGCAGCTTGGGATATAACACTGAAGCTTTCTTT. It codes for CASSLGYNTEAFF.

This clone is classed as medium-sized. This chain connects TRBV6-5 to TRBJ2-7; D unclear. The germline V gene has CDR1 MNHEY and CDR2 SVGAGI. Trimming took off 0 bases at V and 2 bases at J, with 8 bases between the two ends. The CDR3 covers 14 residues. The CDR3 region has the DNA TGTGCCAGCAGTTACTCCGACGGTACCTACGAGCAGTACTTC. Translating gives CASSYSDGTYEQYF.

This chain joins TRBV18 and TRBJ2-7; D gene uncertain. This CDR3 spans 15 amino acids. Looked up from germline, CDR1 is KGHSH and CDR2 is LQKENI. The V and J ends lost 3 bases and 2 bases respectively, with 14 bases between them. The CDR3: CASSPEQLSPYEQYF. CDR3 DNA sequence: TGTGCCAGCTCACCCGAGCAACTGTCTCCCTACGAGCAGTACTTC.

This clone was recorded at least ten times. This chain uses TRBV4-2 with TRBJ2-2; TRBD2 matches at 12 bases. The V and J ends lost 4 bases and 7 bases, in that order; junction bases with no gene match: 10. The germline CDR1 and CDR2 sequences are LGHNA and YNFKEQ. This CDR3 contains 17 residues. CDR3 in DNA: TGTGCCAGCAGCCCGACTGCTAGCGGGGGGGCCTTCGGGGAGCTGTTTTTT. Translation gives CASSPTASGGAFGELFF.

This clone appeared a single time. This CDR3 is CASRWGDNQPQHF. The DNA of the CDR3 is TGCGCCAGCAGGTGGGGGGATAATCAGCCCCAGCATTTT. The chain joins TRBV5-1 to TRBJ1-5; possibly TRBD1 for D (5 bases). The CDR3 totals 13 residues. Trimming pared 5 bases from V and 4 bases from J, leaving 10 bases between. Germline values: CDR1 SGHRS, CDR2 YFSETQ.

As to this clone: At one boundary the junction diverges from the germline segment, which might be a read error. The genes are TRBV5-6 and TRBJ2-7; D gene ambiguous. The CDR3 spans 9 residues. Germline V gives CDR1 SGHDT, CDR2 YYEEEE. The CDR3 region has the DNA TGTGACAGCAGCGACGAGCAGTACTTC. Translated: CDSSDEQYF.

This clone was seen a few times. This chain links TRBV19 with TRBJ1-1; no firm D call. The CDR3 covers 13 residues. Per the germline V gene, CDR1 is LNHDA and CDR2 is SQIVND (reference sequence). V gave up 3 bases and J gave up 2 bases, with 7 bases separating them. CDR3 in amino acids: CASSILLNTEAFF. CDR3 nucleotides: TGTGCCAGTAGTATCCTCCTAAACACTGAAGCTTTCTTT.

The chain carries TRBV12-3 or TRBV12-4 and TRBJ1-2; possible D gene TRBD1, 5 bases. V dropped 4 bases and J dropped 0 bases, with 15 bases sitting between them. The CDR3 loop spans 16 amino acids. CDR3: CASSSRDRIPNYGYTF. In DNA form, the CDR3 reads TGTGCCAGCAGTTCCCGTGACAGAATTCCTAACTATGGCTACACCTTC.

This clone showed up many times. The rearrangement joins TRBV5-8 to TRBJ1-1; tentatively, D is TRBD1 (5 bases). Germline lookup yields CDR1 SGHTS and CDR2 YDEGEE. V was pared by 2 bases and J by 2 bases, with 10 bases between. This CDR3 region has 14 residues. CDR3 nucleotide sequence: TGTGCCAGCAGCTTCGCACAGGTAAACACTGAAGCTTTCTTT. It specifies CASSFAQVNTEAFF.

This clone was observed many times. The chain recombines TRBV6-5 with TRBJ2-3; possibly TRBD1 for D (5 bases). V gave up 6 bases and J gave up 3 bases, with 22 bases separating them. Germline V CDR1 and CDR2: MNHEY, SVGAGI. The CDR3 is 17 residues long. The CDR3 sequence: CASSALLGRASTDTQYF. The DNA for the CDR3 is TGTGCCAGCAGCGCCCTTCTGGGCAGGGCATCGACAGATACGCAGTATTTT.